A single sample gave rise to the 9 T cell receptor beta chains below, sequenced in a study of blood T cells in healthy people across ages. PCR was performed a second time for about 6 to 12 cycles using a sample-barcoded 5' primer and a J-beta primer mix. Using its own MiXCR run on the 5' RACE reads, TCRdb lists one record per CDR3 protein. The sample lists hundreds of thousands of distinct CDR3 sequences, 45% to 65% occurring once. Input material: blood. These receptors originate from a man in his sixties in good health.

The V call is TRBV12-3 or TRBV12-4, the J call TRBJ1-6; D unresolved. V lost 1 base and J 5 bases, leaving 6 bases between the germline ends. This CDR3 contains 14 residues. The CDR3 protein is CASSLGRDNSPLHF. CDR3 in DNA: TGTGCCAGCAGTTTAGGCAGAGATAATTCACCCCTCCACTTT.

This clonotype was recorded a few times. The CDR3 coding sequence is TGTGCCAGCAGGCCCCGGTGGGGGAGCACAGATACGCAGTATTTT. Its translation: CASRPRWGSTDTQYF. The V and J genes are TRBV12-3 or TRBV12-4 and TRBJ2-3, with D perhaps matching TRBD1 or TRBD2 (5 bases each). The CDR3 runs 15 residues. Between the trimmed V and J ends, which lost 6 bases and 0 bases, there was a span of 13 bases.

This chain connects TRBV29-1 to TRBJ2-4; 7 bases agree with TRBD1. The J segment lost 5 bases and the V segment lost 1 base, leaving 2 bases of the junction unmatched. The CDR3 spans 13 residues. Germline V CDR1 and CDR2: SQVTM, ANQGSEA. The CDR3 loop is CSVEGQGENIQYF. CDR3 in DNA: TGCAGCGTTGAAGGACAGGGAGAAAACATTCAGTACTTC.

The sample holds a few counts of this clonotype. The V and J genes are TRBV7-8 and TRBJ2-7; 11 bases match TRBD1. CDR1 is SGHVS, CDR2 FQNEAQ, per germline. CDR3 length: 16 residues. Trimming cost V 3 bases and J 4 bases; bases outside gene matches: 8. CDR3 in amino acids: CASSFPRTGGVYEQYF. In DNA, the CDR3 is TGTGCCAGCAGCTTCCCCAGGACAGGGGGCGTTTACGAGCAGTACTTC. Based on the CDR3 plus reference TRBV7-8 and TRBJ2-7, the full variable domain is GAGVSQSPRYKVAKRGQDVALRCDPISGHVSLFWYQQALGQGPEFLTYFQNEAQLDKSGLPSDRFFAERPEGSVSTLKIQRTQQEDSAVYLCASSFPRTGGVYEQYFGPGTRLTVT.

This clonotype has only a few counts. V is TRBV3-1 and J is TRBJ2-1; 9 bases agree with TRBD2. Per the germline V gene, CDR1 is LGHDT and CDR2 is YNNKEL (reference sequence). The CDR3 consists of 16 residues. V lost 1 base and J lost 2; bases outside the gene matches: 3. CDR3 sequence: CASSQAGGGAYNEQFF. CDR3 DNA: TGTGCCAGCAGCCAAGCCGGCGGGGGGGCCTACAATGAGCAGTTCTTC.

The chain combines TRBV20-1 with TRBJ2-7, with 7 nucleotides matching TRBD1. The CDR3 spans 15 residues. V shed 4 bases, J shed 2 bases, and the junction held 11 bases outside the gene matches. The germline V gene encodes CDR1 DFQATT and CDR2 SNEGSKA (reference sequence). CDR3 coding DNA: TGCAGTGCTATCTCGCTCGAGGGGGCCCCCTACGAGCAGTACTTC. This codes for CSAISLEGAPYEQYF.

In nucleotides, the CDR3 is TGTGCCAGCAGTTTATGGGGCGGACCGGGGAGGACAAACATTCAGTACTTC. Translated: CASSLWGGPGRTNIQYF. The chain joins TRBV28 to TRBJ2-4; D perhaps matches TRBD2 (6 bases). The CDR3 length is 17 residues. V lost 0 bases and J 6 bases, leaving 18 bases between the germline ends. The germline V gene encodes CDR1 MDHEN and CDR2 SYDVKM.

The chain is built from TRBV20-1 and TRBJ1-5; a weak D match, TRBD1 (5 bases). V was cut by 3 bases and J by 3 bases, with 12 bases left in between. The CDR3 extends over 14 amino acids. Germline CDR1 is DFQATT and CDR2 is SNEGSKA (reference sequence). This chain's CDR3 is CSASRGDDNQPQHF. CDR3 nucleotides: TGCAGTGCTAGCAGAGGGGATGACAATCAGCCCCAGCATTTT.

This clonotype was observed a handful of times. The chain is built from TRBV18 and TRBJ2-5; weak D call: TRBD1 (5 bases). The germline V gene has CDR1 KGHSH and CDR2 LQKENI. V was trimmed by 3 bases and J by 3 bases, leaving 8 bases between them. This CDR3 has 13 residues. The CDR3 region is CASSPAREETQYF. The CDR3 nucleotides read TGTGCCAGCTCACCGGCCAGGGAAGAGACCCAGTACTTC.